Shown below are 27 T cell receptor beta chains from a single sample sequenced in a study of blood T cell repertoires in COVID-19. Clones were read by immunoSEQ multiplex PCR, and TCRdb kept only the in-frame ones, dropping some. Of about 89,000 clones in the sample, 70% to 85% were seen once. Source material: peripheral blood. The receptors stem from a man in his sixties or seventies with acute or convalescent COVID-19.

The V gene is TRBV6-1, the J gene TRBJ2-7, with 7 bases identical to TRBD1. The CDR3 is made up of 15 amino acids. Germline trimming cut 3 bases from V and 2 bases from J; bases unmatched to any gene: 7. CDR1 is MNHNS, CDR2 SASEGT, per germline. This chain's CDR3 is CASSEWTGAAYEQYF. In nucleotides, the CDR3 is TGTGCCAGCAGTGAGTGGACAGGAGCAGCCTACGAGCAGTACTTC.

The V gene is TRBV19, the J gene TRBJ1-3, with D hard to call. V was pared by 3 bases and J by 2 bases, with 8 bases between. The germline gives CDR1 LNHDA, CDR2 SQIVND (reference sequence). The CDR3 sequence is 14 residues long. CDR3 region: CASSMSGTGNTIYF. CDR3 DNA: TGTGCCAGTAGTATGTCAGGAACTGGAAACACCATATATTTT.

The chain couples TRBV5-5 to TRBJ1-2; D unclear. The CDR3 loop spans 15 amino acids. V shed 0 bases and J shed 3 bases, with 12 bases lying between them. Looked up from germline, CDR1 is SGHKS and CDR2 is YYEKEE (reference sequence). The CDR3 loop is CASSLGFSRDYGYTF. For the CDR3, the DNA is TGTGCCAGCAGCTTGGGTTTCTCGAGGGACTATGGCTACACCTTC.

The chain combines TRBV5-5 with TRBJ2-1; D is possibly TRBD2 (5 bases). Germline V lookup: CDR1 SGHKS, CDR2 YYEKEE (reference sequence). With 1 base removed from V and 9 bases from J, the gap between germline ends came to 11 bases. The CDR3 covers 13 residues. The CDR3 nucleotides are TGTGCCAGCAGCTTGAGCGGTTCGGGTGAGCAGTTCTTC. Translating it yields CASSLSGSGEQFF.

The CDR3 is CASSPRGSSYNEQFF. CDR3 sequence (DNA): TGTGCCAGCAGCCCCCGCGGGAGCTCCTACAATGAGCAGTTCTTC. The chain recombines TRBV7-9 with TRBJ2-1; 7 nucleotides line up with TRBD2. The CDR3 has 15 amino acids. The germline V gene encodes CDR1 SEHNR and CDR2 FQNEAQ (reference sequence). V lost 5 bases, J lost 0 bases, and 4 bases stayed unmatched.

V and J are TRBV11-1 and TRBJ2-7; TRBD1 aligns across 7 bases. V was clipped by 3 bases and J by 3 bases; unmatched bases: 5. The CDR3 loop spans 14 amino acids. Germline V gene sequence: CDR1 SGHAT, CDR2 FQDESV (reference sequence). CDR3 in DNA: TGTGCCAGCAGCTTCTCCGGGACAGTCTACGAGCAGTACTTC. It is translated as CASSFSGTVYEQYF.

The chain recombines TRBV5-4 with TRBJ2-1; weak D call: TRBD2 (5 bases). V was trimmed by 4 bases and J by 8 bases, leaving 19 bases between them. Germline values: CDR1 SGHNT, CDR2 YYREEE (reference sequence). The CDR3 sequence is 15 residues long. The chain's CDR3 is CASSTSSGNRYEQFF. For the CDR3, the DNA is TGTGCCAGCAGCACCAGTTCGGGAAATAGATATGAGCAGTTCTTC.

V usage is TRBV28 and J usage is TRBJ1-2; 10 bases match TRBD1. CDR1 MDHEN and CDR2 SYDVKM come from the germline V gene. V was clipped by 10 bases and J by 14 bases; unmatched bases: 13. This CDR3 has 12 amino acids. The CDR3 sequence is CATLRDRGIRTF. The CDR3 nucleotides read TGTGCCACGCTCCGGGACAGGGGTATTAGGACCTTC.

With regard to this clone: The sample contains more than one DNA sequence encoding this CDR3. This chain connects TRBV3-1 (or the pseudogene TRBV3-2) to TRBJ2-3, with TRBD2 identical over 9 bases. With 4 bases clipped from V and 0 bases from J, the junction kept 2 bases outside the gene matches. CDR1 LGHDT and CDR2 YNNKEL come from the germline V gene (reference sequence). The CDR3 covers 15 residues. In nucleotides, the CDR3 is TGTGCCAGCAGCCCGACTAGCGGAAGCACAGATACGCAGTATTTT. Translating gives CASSPTSGSTDTQYF.

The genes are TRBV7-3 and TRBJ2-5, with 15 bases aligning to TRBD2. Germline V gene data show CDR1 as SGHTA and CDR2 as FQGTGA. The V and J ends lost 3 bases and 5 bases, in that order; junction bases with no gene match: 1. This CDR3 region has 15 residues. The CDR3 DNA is TGTGCCAGCAGCTTTGGGACTAGCGGGAGGGAGACCCAGTACTTC. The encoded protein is CASSFGTSGRETQYF. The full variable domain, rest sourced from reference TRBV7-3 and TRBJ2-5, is GAGVSQTPSNKVTEKGKYVELRCDPISGHTALYWYRQSLGQGPEFLIYFQGTGAADDSGLPNDRFFAVRPEGSVSTLKIQRTERGDSAVYLCASSFGTSGRETQYFGPGTRLLVL.

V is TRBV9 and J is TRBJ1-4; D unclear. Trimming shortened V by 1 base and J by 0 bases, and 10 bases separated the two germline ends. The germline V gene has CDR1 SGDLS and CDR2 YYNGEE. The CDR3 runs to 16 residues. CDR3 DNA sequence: TGTGCCAGCAGCGTAACAGAGGGTGCAACTAATGAAAAACTGTTTTTT. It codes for CASSVTEGATNEKLFF.

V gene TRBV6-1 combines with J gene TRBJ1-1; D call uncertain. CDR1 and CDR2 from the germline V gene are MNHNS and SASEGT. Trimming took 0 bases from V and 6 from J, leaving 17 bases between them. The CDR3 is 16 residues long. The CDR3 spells CASSEALLAPTSEAFF. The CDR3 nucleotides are TGTGCCAGCAGTGAAGCGTTGTTGGCACCGACATCTGAAGCTTTCTTT.

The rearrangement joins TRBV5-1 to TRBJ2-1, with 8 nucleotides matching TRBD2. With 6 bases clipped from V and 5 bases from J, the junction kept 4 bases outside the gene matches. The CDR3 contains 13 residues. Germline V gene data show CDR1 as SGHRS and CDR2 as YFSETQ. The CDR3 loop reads CASIGGADNEQFF. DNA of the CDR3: TGCGCCAGCATCGGGGGGGCGGACAATGAGCAGTTCTTC.

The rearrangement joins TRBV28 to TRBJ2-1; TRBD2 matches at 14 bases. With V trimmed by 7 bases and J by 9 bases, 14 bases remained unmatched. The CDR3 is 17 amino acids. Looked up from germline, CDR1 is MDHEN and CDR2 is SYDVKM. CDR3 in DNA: TGTGCCAGCACCCAATCGGGACTAGCGGGAGTAAGCGGTGAGCAGTTCTTC. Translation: CASTQSGLAGVSGEQFF.

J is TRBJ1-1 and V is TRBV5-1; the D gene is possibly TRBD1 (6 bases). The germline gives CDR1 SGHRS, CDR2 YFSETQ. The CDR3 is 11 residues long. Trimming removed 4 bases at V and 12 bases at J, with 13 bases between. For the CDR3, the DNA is TGCGCCAGCAGCACAGACAGGATAACTTTCTTT. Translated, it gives CASSTDRITFF.

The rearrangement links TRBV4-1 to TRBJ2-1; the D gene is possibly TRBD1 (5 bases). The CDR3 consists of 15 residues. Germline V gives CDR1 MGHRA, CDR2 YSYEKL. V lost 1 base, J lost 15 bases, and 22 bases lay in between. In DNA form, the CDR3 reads TGCGCCAGCAGCCAAGGGGTTACAATGGGGCAATTTGCGTTCTTC. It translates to CASSQGVTMGQFAFF.

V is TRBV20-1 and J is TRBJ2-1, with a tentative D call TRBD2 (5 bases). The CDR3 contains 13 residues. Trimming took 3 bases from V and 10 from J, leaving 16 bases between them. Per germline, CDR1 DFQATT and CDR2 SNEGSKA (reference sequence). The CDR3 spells CSASLTGVTEQFF. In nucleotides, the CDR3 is TGCAGTGCTAGTTTGACCGGGGTCACGGAGCAGTTCTTC.

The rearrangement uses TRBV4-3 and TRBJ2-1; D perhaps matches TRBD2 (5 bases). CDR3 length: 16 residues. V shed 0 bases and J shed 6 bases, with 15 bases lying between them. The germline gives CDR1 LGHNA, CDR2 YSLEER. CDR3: CASSQESLGLGNEQFF. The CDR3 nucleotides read TGCGCCAGCAGCCAAGAATCTCTCGGACTGGGCAATGAGCAGTTCTTC.

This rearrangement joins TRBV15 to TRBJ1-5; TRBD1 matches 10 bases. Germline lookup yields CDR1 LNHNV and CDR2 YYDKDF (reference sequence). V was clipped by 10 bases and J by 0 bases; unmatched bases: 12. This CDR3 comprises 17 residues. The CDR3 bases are TGTGCCAGCCGAGGGGACAGGGGAACCTATAGCAATCAGCCCCAGCATTTT. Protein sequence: CASRGDRGTYSNQPQHF.

The CDR3 loop is CASSWDRVKSYEQYF. CDR3 in DNA: TGTGCCAGCAGCTGGGACAGGGTTAAATCCTACGAGCAGTACTTC. The rearrangement joins TRBV7-9 to TRBJ2-7, with 9 bases fitting TRBD1. Losses at the gene ends were 4 bases for V and 1 base for J; bases not matched to a gene: 5. The CDR3 length is 15 residues. In germline, CDR1 is SEHNR, CDR2 FQNEAQ (reference sequence).

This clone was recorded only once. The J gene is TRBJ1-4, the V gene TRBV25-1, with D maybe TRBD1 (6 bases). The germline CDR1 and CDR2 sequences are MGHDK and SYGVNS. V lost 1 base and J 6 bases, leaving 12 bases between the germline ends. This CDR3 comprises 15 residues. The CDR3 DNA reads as TGTGCCAGCAGTGAATTTAGGGCAGGGGATGAAAAACTGTTTTTT. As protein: CASSEFRAGDEKLFF.

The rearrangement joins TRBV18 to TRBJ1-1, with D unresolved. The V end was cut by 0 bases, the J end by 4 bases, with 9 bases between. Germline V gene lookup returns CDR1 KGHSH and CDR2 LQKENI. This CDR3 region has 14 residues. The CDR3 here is CASSPPSLSTEAFF. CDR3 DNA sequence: TGTGCCAGCTCACCACCGTCATTGAGCACTGAAGCTTTCTTT.

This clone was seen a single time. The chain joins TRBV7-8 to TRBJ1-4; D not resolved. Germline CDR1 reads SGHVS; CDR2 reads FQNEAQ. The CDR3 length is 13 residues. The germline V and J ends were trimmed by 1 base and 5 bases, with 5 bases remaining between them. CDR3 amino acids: CASSLGENEKLFF. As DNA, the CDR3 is TGTGCCAGCAGCTTAGGAGAGAATGAAAAACTGTTTTTT.

The CDR3 protein is CSVKQVGYTF. The CDR3 bases are TGCAGCGTAAAACAGGTTGGCTACACCTTC. The chain carries TRBV29-1 and TRBJ1-2; D might be TRBD1 (5 bases). Germline lookup yields CDR1 SQVTM and CDR2 ANQGSEA. The CDR3 totals 10 residues. V was trimmed by 6 bases and J by 7 bases, leaving 9 bases between them.

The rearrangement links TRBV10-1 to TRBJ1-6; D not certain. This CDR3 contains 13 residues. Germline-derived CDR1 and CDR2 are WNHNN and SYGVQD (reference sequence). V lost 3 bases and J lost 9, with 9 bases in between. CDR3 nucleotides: TGCGCCAGCAGTGATGGAGTGACTTCACCCCTCCACTTT. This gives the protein CASSDGVTSPLHF.

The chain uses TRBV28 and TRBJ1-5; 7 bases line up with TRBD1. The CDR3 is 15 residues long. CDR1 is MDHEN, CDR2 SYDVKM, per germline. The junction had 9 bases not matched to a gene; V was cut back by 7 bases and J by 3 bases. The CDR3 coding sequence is TGTGCCAGCATCCTTCGGGACAGAGTCAATCAGCCCCAGCATTTT. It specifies CASILRDRVNQPQHF.

CDR3 nucleotide sequence: TGTGCCAGCAGAGACAGGGCGGGATTAGCCAAAAACATTCAGTACTTC. Amino acids: CASRDRAGLAKNIQYF. The chain joins TRBV27 to TRBJ2-4, with D possibly TRBD1 on 7 matching bases. Germline lookup yields CDR1 MNHEY and CDR2 SMNVEV (reference sequence). V lost 6 bases and J 0 bases, leaving 15 bases between the germline ends. The CDR3 spans 16 residues.